Presented here are 8 T cell receptor beta chains from one specimen sequenced in a study of blood T cell repertoires in COVID-19. Repertoires were generated with immunoSEQ multiplex PCR, while TCRdb's copy carries only in-frame clones and drops some. The sample consists of some 240,000 clones, roughly 79% of them appearing once. What was sequenced was peripheral blood. All receptors come from a woman older than 75 with COVID-19, enrolled during active disease.

This clone appeared a few times. The rearrangement joins TRBV21-1 to TRBJ1-3; the table assigns TRBD1, which was not confirmed against the DNA. TRBV21-1 is listed as a pseudogene. The CDR3 length is 16 residues. CDR3 sequence reads: CASILSARGLRNTIYF. CDR3 coding DNA: TGTGCCAGCATCCTTTCGGCGAGGGGGCTTAGAAACACCATATATTTT.

The J gene is TRBJ2-1, the V gene TRBV28, with TRBD2 identical over 11 bases. The CDR3 extends over 16 amino acids. CDR1 MDHEN and CDR2 SYDVKM come from the germline V gene. V lost 5 bases, J lost 6 bases, and 9 bases stayed unmatched. CDR3 bases: TGTGCCAGCAGTCCCACCTTAGCGGGAGGGCCCAATGAGCAGTTCTTC. It specifies CASSPTLAGGPNEQFF.

Only a few counts were recorded for this clone. The CDR3 sequence: CATSPRGGISGANVLTF. CDR3 in DNA: TGTGCCACCAGTCCGCGGGGGGGGATCTCTGGGGCCAACGTCCTGACTTTC. The chain employs TRBV24-1 and TRBJ2-6; 9 positions match TRBD2. Trimming at V came to 6 bases and at J to 0 bases, leaving 5 bases not matched to a gene. CDR1 KGHDR and CDR2 SFDVKD come from the germline V gene. The CDR3 runs to 17 residues.

The CDR3 DNA sequence: TGTGCCAGCAGCTTAGGCCCGCCAGGGGTTAATTCACCCCTCCACTTT. Translation: CASSLGPPGVNSPLHF. The chain employs TRBV7-2 and TRBJ1-6; a possible D gene is TRBD1 (6 bases). CDR1 is SGHTA, CDR2 FQGNSA, per germline. This CDR3 comprises 16 residues. V dropped 1 base and J dropped 6 bases, with 13 bases sitting between them.

The gene calls are TRBV29-1 and TRBJ2-5; 8 nucleotides agree with TRBD2. Trimming removed 4 bases from V and 4 bases from J; junction bases left unmatched: 2. CDR3 length: 12 residues. Germline V lookup: CDR1 SQVTM, CDR2 ANQGSEA. CDR3 bases: TGCAGCGTTGTTCGGGGGGGAGAGACCCAGTACTTC. Translating it yields CSVVRGGETQYF.

The chain has TRBV6-5 and TRBJ1-2, with 9 bases that match TRBD1. Germline V gene sequence: CDR1 MNHEY, CDR2 SVGAGI. This CDR3 comprises 15 residues. V trimming: 0 bases; J trimming: 5 bases; junction bases outside the gene matches: 4. CDR3 region: CASSYSTGGMYGYTF. CDR3 DNA sequence: TGTGCCAGCAGTTACTCGACAGGGGGGATGTATGGCTACACCTTC.

This clone came up a few times. DNA of the CDR3: TGTGCCAGCAGTTACTCGGGGACAGGATCCCAGCATTTT. As protein: CASSYSGTGSQHF. The chain uses TRBV6-5 and TRBJ1-5; 8 bases are shared with TRBD1. The CDR3 contains 13 residues. The germline gives CDR1 MNHEY, CDR2 SVGAGI. Unmatched junction bases numbered 3, after V lost 0 bases and J lost 11 bases.

The count of this clone is one. The J gene is TRBJ1-6, the V gene TRBV6-6; TRBD1 matches at 7 bases. Germline V gene sequence: CDR1 MNHNY, CDR2 SVGAGI (reference sequence). V lost 6 bases to trimming and J lost 8 bases; unmatched junction nucleotides: 10. The CDR3 is 15 residues long. In DNA form, the CDR3 reads TGTGCCAGCAGCGCCCGGGGGACAGACCATTCACCCCTCCACTTT. Translated: CASSARGTDHSPLHF.